What follows describes a single TCR beta chain. Some clones are missing from TCRdb's copy, which holds only in-frame ones; the method was immunoSEQ multiplex PCR. The sample includes around 30,000 clones, approximately 80% seen only once; the top ten take about 44%. The data derive from a study of blood T cell repertoires in COVID-19. The wider study: The study drew acute and convalescent COVID-19 samples from the United States, Italy and Spain. T cells, B-cell-depleted T cells, or PBMCs provided the cDNA or gDNA that served as material.

Material: peripheral blood. The clonotype originates from a woman aged 80 or over with acute or convalescent COVID-19.

The CDR3 bases are TGTGCCAGCACCTCAACGGGGGGAAAAGAGAACACTGAAGCTTTCTTT. Translation gives CASTSTGGKENTEAFF. The chain carries TRBV21-1 and TRBJ1-1. TRBV21-1 is described as a pseudogene. This CDR3 spans 16 amino acids.